This TCR beta chain was profiled in a study of blood T cells in healthy people across ages. Each sample used at least 6.5 million PBMCs. Broader study findings: Conclusively comparing naive with antigen-experienced cells was impossible with unsorted PBMCs.

The CDR3 is made up of 15 amino acids. The V gene's germline CDR1 is LNHNV and CDR2 YYDKDF (reference sequence). J gave up 11 bases and V 3 bases, and 15 bases lay outside the gene matches. With a J-beta primer mix and a sample-barcoded 5' primer, a second PCR ran about 7 to 12 cycles. One entry per CDR3 protein results from TCRdb running MiXCR on the 5' RACE reads. There are 630,000 or so distinct CDR3 sequences in the sample; about 30% occur only once, and 15% to 18% lies in the top ten. A word on this clonotype: No antigen is known for it. A read error is possible here, since a much larger clone lies one base away.

The TCR sequence derives from a woman older than 75 in good health. The chain combines TRBV15 with TRBJ2-5; 7 bases map to TRBD1. Sequenced sample: blood. The chain's CDR3 is CATSSLGGADKEQYF. CDR3 coding DNA: TGTGCCACCAGCAGCCTAGGGGGCGCGGATAAGGAGCAGTACTTC. Using reference TRBV15 and TRBJ2-5 for the parts outside the CDR3, the full variable domain is DAMVIQNPRYQVTQFGKPVTLSCSQTLNHNVMYWYQQKSSQAPKLLFHYYDKDFNNEADTPDNFQSRRPNTSFCFLDIRSPGLGDTAMYLCATSSLGGADKEQYFGPGTRLLVL.